Listed here is a single TCR beta chain. The sample belongs to a study of blood T cell repertoires in COVID-19. Overall study: Specimens from acute and convalescent COVID-19 originated in the United States, Italy and Spain. From T cells, B-cell-depleted T cells, or PBMCs came the material, which was cDNA or gDNA.

V lost 0 bases and J 0 bases, leaving 6 bases between the germline ends. The CDR3 is 15 residues long. Looked up from germline, CDR1 is SGHRS and CDR2 is YFSETQ. Original analysis: Nucleated cell number was recorded as an estimate derived from reference gene primer amplification. TCRdb keeps only in-frame clones here, not all; method: immunoSEQ multiplex PCR. V, J and clone size are taken as reported in that table, and D and trimming were inferred from the DNA itself. The sample holds about 190,000 clones; around nine tenths are singletons and the top ten take under 6.5%. This TCR derives from a man aged 35 to 55 with active or convalescent COVID-19. The specimen was peripheral blood. V is TRBV5-1 and J is TRBJ2-2; D is ambiguous. CDR3 coding DNA: TGCGCCAGCAGCTTGGGCAGAACGAACACCGGGGAGCTGTTTTTT. Protein: CASSLGRTNTGELFF.